Below are 5 T cell receptor beta chains sequenced from a single sample in a study of early T cells in non-severe SARS-CoV-2 infection. TCRdb called the 5' RACE reads again in MiXCR, with one record for every CDR3 protein. This sample has some 60,000 distinct CDR3 sequences, with 10% to 15% found just once. The sample here was whole blood, taken at baseline. The receptors were gathered from an adult who was a healthcare worker with PCR-confirmed SARS-CoV-2 infection or an uninfected control (not recorded which).

The chain links TRBV10-3 to TRBJ1-2; TRBD1 matches 8 bases. The CDR3 runs 14 residues. The germline gives CDR1 ENHRY, CDR2 SYGVKD. Germline trimming cut 4 bases from V and 6 bases from J; bases unmatched to any gene: 7. The CDR3 coding sequence is TGTGCCATCAGTGGACGGGACAGGCCAAATGGCTACACCTTC. Translation: CAISGRDRPNGYTF.

In its sample, this clonotype was seen a few times. The chain is built from TRBV19 and TRBJ2-6; tentatively, D is TRBD1 or TRBD2 (5 bases each). The germline V gene has CDR1 LNHDA and CDR2 SQIVND (reference sequence). Trimming took off 5 bases at V and 1 base at J, with 12 bases between the two ends. This CDR3 is built from 16 residues. CDR3 in amino acids: CASSVGDGSGANVLTF. The CDR3 DNA sequence: TGTGCCAGTAGTGTAGGGGACGGTTCTGGGGCCAACGTCCTGACTTTC.

This clonotype came up a few times. The chain uses TRBV7-8 and TRBJ1-6; no clear D. The CDR3 has 12 residues. CDR1 is SGHVS, CDR2 FQNEAQ, per germline. Trimming removed 6 bases at V and 9 bases at J, with 9 bases between. The CDR3 here is CASRVDSSPLHF. CDR3 DNA: TGTGCCAGCAGGGTGGACTCTTCACCCCTCCACTTT.

In this sample, this clonotype turned up many times. The J gene is TRBJ1-4, the V gene TRBV3-1, with D uncertain. V lost 0 bases and J lost 5, with 13 bases in between. Germline V gene lookup returns CDR1 LGHDT and CDR2 YNNKEL (reference sequence). The CDR3 extends over 16 amino acids. The CDR3: CASSQEHTRVNEKLFF. CDR3 in DNA: TGTGCCAGCAGCCAAGAGCACACAAGGGTAAATGAAAAACTGTTTTTT.

In this sample, this clonotype turned up many times. The chain employs TRBV20-1 and TRBJ1-1; 9 bases line up with TRBD1. V was clipped by 6 bases and J by 1 base; unmatched bases: 3. This CDR3 has 13 amino acids. Germline CDR1 DFQATT, CDR2 SNEGSKA (reference sequence). The CDR3 coding sequence is TGCAGTGCGTTACAGGGGGCGAACACTGAAGCTTTCTTT. This translates into CSALQGANTEAFF.